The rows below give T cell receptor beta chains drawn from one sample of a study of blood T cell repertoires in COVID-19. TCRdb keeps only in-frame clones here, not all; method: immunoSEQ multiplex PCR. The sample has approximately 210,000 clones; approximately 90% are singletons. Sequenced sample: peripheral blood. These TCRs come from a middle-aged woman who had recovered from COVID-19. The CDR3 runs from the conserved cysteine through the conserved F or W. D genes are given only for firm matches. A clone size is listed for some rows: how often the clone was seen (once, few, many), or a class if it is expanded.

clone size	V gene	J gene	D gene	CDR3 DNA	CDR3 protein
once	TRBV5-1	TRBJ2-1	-	TGCGCCAGCAGCGACTGGGGGGTCAATGAGCAGTTCTTC	CASSDWGVNEQFF
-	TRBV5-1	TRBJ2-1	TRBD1	TGCGCCAGCAGCTTAAGACAGGGCTATGAGCAGTTCTTC	CASSLRQGYEQFF
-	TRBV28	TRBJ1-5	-	TGTGCCAGCAGTTTACAGGGTCATAATCAGCCCCAGCATTTT	CASSLQGHNQPQHF
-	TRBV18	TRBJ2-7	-	TGTGCCAGCTCACCGCAGGGTCTCGAGCAGTACTTC	CASSPQGLEQYF
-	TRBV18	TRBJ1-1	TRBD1	TGTGCCAGCTCACCTTTCGAGGGACAGGGGGTGACTAGGACCATGAACACTGAAGCTTTCTTT	CASSPFEGQGVTRTMNTEAFF
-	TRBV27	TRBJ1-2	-	TGTGCCAGCAGCTTCACGAGAGGGAGGGTTGATGGCTACACCTTC	CASSFTRGRVDGYTF
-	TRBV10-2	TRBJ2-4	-	TGCGCCAGCAGTGAGTGGGGGGACCGTTTAGCCAAAAACATTCAGTACTTC	CASSEWGDRLAKNIQYF
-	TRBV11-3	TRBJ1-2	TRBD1	TGTGCCAGCAGCGCCGGACAGGGGATGAGGTCTAACTATGGCTACACCTTC	CASSAGQGMRSNYGYTF
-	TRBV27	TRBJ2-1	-	TGTGCCAGCAGTTTCACGGCTAGCCCCCTGGAATACAATGAGCAGTTCTTC	CASSFTASPLEYNEQFF
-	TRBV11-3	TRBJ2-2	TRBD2	TGTGCCAGCAGCCTAGTAGCGGGATCGGACACCGGGGAGCTGTTTTTT	CASSLVAGSDTGELFF
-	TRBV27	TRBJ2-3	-	TGTGCCAGCAGCCCAGGGTTACAGTGGGATACGCAGTATTTT	CASSPGLQWDTQYF
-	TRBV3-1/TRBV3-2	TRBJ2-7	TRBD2	TGTGCCAGCAGCCAAGACCCCCTAGCGGGGCAACACGAGCAGTACTTC	CASSQDPLAGQHEQYF
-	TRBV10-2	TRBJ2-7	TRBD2	TGCGCCAGCAGTTCTCGACTAGCGGGAGTTAGTGGAAACGAGCAGTACTTC	CASSSRLAGVSGNEQYF
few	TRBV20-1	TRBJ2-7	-	TGCAGTGCTAGATCCGGGTTCGAGCAGTACTTC	CSARSGFEQYF
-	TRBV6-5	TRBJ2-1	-	TGTGCCTCCAGAGTGGCTAGTAGCTCCTACAATGAGCAGTTCTTC	CASRVASSSYNEQFF
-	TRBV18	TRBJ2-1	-	TGTGCCAGCTCACCCGCGGAGGGTGGGAGCTCCTACAATGAGCAGTTCTTC	CASSPAEGGSSYNEQFF
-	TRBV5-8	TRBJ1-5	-	TGTGCCAGCAGCTTGGCCTCCGGGGAAGGTCAGCCCCAGCATTTT	CASSLASGEGQPQHF